Sequencing of this T cell receptor beta chain was carried out in a study of molecular identifiers for immune sequencing clone quantification. Whole-study results and caveats: Spiked-in Jurkat TCR RNA corresponding to one cell was reported as detectable against 990,000 or so naive cells.

MiXCR was run by TCRdb on the PCR reads, yielding one entry per CDR3 protein. The sample has some 650,000 distinct CDR3 sequences; just under 20% are singletons. Unmatched junction bases numbered 7, after V lost 10 bases and J lost 5 bases. The CDR3 is made up of 14 amino acids. Germline V gives CDR1 MDHEN, CDR2 SYDVKM. This clonotype was seen at least ten times. No antigen is known for it. Naive CD8 library inputs spanned 20,000 to 1,000,000 sorted cells and 10%, 30% or 50% RNA. The sequencing sample was made of naive CD8+ T cells from blood, with Jurkat cell RNA spiked in. Regarding subset: FACS-sorted CD8+CD4-CCR7+CD45RA+ naive T cells. The chain employs TRBV28 and TRBJ2-1; 11 bases fit TRBD2. This TCR derives from a human donor in good health. Some libraries in this study had Jurkat cell RNA spiked in. As DNA, the CDR3 is TGTGCCACCCTTACTAGCGGGGGACACAATGAGCAGTTCTTC. It encodes CATLTSGGHNEQFF.